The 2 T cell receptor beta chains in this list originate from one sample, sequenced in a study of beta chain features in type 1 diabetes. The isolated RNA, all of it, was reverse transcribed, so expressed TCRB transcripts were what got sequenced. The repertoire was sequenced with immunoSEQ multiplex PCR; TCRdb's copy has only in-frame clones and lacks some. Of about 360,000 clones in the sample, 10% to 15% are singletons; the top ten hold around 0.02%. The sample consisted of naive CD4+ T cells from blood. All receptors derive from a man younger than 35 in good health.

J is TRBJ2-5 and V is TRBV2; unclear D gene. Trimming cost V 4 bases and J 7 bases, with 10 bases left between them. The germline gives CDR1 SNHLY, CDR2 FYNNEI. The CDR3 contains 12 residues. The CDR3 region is CASSVEMWTQYF. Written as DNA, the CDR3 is TGTGCCAGCAGTGTTGAGATGTGGACCCAGTACTTC.

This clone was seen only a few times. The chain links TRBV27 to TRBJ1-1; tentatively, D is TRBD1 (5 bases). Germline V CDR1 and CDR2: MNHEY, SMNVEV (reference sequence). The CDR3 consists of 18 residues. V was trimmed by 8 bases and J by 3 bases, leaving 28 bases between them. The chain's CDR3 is CASLERMGGVQRDTEAFF. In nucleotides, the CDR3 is TGTGCCAGCCTCGAGAGGATGGGAGGGGTTCAGAGGGACACTGAAGCTTTCTTT.